These T cell receptor beta chains were read from a single sample in a study of glioma-infiltrating T cells after dendritic cell vaccination. Generated by immunoSEQ multiplex PCR, the TCRdb table keeps only in-frame clones and is missing some. The table lists over 90,000 clones, about 84% of them singletons, with less than 3% in the top ten. Material: blood, obtained before dendritic cell vaccination. The receptors shown here come from a human donor with glioblastoma. The CDR3 runs from the conserved cysteine through the conserved F or W.

j_call cdr3_length v_call cdr3_aa
TRBJ2-1 13 TRBV4-2 CASSQDRAGEQFF
TRBJ2-5 12 TRBV2 CASSDNQETQYF
TRBJ2-3 16 TRBV4-2 CASSQEASGRQDTQYF
TRBJ2-5 14 TRBV9 CASSATSGGETQYF
TRBJ2-3 14 TRBV29-1 CSAEGGPNTDTQYF
TRBJ2-5 14 TRBV7-9 CASALSGGPQTQYF
TRBJ1-5 14 TRBV2 CASSRQGGNQPQHF
TRBJ2-1 16 TRBV18 CASSPPGSGIANEQFF
TRBJ2-1 15 TRBV19 CASTTRLAGYNEQFF
TRBJ1-2 18 TRBV4-3 CASSQRSPDRGTDYGYTF
TRBJ1-2 13 TRBV28 CASSSTGSGGYTF
TRBJ1-5 17 TRBV28 CASSPTIWTGGGQPQHF
TRBJ2-6 15 TRBV5-4 CASSHLGAGANVLTF
TRBJ1-5 13 TRBV7-2 CASSSGHLWPQHF
TRBJ2-7 14 TRBV28 CASTGGESRYEQYF
TRBJ1-4 13 TRBV6-5 CASTVATNEKLFF
TRBJ2-7 18 TRBV19 CASSTGLAGVSHRYEQYF
TRBJ1-4 16 TRBV19 CASSPGQGARSEKLFF
TRBJ1-3 14 TRBV10-3 CAIHGAHSGNTIYF
TRBJ1-1 14 TRBV5-6 CASSPVGLGTEAFF
TRBJ1-1 14 TRBV29-1 CSSHGGQGDTEAFF
TRBJ1-2 14 TRBV6-6 CASSYSPSQYGYTF
TRBJ1-2 15 TRBV18 CASSRSQGGLYGYTF
TRBJ1-1 16 TRBV6-5 CASSLETGNMNTEAFF
TRBJ1-5 14 TRBV6-1 CASSERQRYQPQHF
TRBJ2-1 20 TRBV5-1 CASSPGRGSSGDGSYNEQFF
TRBJ2-2 16 TRBV18 CASSPTSGSNTGELFF
TRBJ2-7 14 TRBV7-9 CASSPGTSGWRQYF
TRBJ1-2 13 TRBV13 CASSLGTGYGYTF
TRBJ2-2 17 TRBV7-3 CASSPPGGGSNTGELFF
TRBJ1-3 17 TRBV5-1 CASSLGGGPRSGNTIYF
TRBJ2-7 16 TRBV4-1 CASSIGTSGNSYEQYF
TRBJ2-2 16 TRBV5-6 CASSLAASRSTGELFF
TRBJ2-5 15 TRBV7-9 CASSPRPGQGETQYF
TRBJ2-5 15 TRBV6-1 CASSPLTGGQETQYF
TRBJ2-7 13 TRBV7-7 CASSPGGVGEQYF
TRBJ2-7 13 TRBV5-1 CASSSLQDYEQYF
TRBJ2-3 15 TRBV7-9 CASSSGLAGQDTQYF
TRBJ2-7 17 TRBV18 CASSPMGPGTGHYEQYF
TRBJ1-1 14 TRBV5-6 CASSGGQENTEAFF
TRBJ2-4 13 TRBV27 CASSPLAKNIQYF